The 15 T cell receptor beta chains below come from one sample, sequenced in a study of control samples from healthy donors and cancer patients. Sequenced by immunoSEQ multiplex PCR; TCRdb stores in-frame clones only, minus some. This sample has around 180,000 clones, with around 88% found just once. The specimen was blood. The receptors were sampled from a woman between 25 and 40 years old in good health.

This chain connects TRBV29-1 to TRBJ1-2; D call uncertain. Deletions cut 2 bases from V and 4 bases from J, with 14 bases between. CDR1 and CDR2 (germline): SQVTM, ANQGSEA. The CDR3 is 14 amino acids. The CDR3 nucleotides read TGCAGCGTTGAAATCGATGGGGTCGGCTATGGCTACACCTTC. This codes for CSVEIDGVGYGYTF.

V and J are TRBV24-1 and TRBJ2-2, with a tentative D call TRBD2 (6 bases). CDR1 and CDR2 (germline): KGHDR, SFDVKD. The V and J ends lost 7 bases and 6 bases respectively, with 17 bases between them. This CDR3 contains 15 residues. The CDR3 sequence is CATRAGGVAPGELFF. For the CDR3, the DNA is TGTGCCACCAGGGCAGGCGGGGTCGCGCCCGGGGAGCTGTTTTTT.

This chain links TRBV4-1 with TRBJ1-6; possibly TRBD1 for D (5 bases). Germline CDR1 reads MGHRA; CDR2 reads YSYEKL. The CDR3 has 15 amino acids. V was cut by 4 bases and J by 10 bases, with 17 bases left in between. The CDR3 sequence: CASSPPGRAGSPLHF. The CDR3 coding sequence is TGCGCCAGCAGCCCACCGGGACGGGCGGGATCACCCCTCCACTTT.

The chain links TRBV5-1 to TRBJ2-7, with TRBD2 as a possible D gene (6 bases). Germline V CDR1 and CDR2: SGHRS, YFSETQ. This CDR3 is built from 13 residues. V shed 1 base and J shed 4 bases, with 9 bases lying between them. The CDR3 bases are TGCGCCAGCAGCTTGCGCGGGGATTACGAGCAGTACTTC. Its protein product is CASSLRGDYEQYF.

The gene calls are TRBV5-1 and TRBJ2-2; D ambiguous. V dropped 0 bases and J dropped 3 bases, with 12 bases sitting between them. Germline CDR1 reads SGHRS; CDR2 reads YFSETQ. This CDR3 has 16 residues. In DNA form, the CDR3 reads TGCGCCAGCAGCTTGGATAGCAGGCAACACACCGGGGAGCTGTTTTTT. Encoded protein: CASSLDSRQHTGELFF.

The chain employs TRBV9 and TRBJ2-2, with D hard to call. Per the germline V gene, CDR1 is SGDLS and CDR2 is YYNGEE. Trimming pared 3 bases from V and 4 bases from J, leaving 7 bases between. The CDR3 loop spans 13 amino acids. This CDR3 reads CASSGYRTGELFF. In nucleotides, the CDR3 is TGTGCCAGCAGCGGATACCGCACCGGGGAGCTGTTTTTT.

The V gene is TRBV29-1, the J gene TRBJ2-3; D is possibly TRBD2 (6 bases). Germline V CDR1 and CDR2: SQVTM, ANQGSEA. This CDR3 spans 18 amino acids. CDR3 DNA sequence: TGCACCGGAACCGGACCGACCCCGTGGCGGGGTAGCACAGATACGCAGTATTTT. Protein product: CTGTGPTPWRGSTDTQYF.

The chain carries TRBV7-2 and TRBJ2-3; D gene ambiguous. V shed 1 base and J shed 4 bases, with 15 bases lying between them. The germline V gene has CDR1 SGHTA and CDR2 FQGNSA. CDR3 length: 16 amino acids. In DNA, the CDR3 is TGTGCCAGCAGCTTAGACCTCCATCGCCCCCCAGATACGCAGTATTTT. Protein: CASSLDLHRPPDTQYF.

V and J are TRBV28 and TRBJ2-7, with no clear D. V shed 7 bases and J shed 0 bases, with 13 bases lying between them. CDR3 length: 14 amino acids. In germline, CDR1 is MDHEN, CDR2 SYDVKM. CDR3 sequence reads: CASKGAWSSYEQYF. The CDR3 DNA is TGTGCCAGCAAGGGTGCTTGGAGCTCCTACGAGCAGTACTTC.

The chain employs TRBV18 and TRBJ2-5; D gene uncertain. Looked up from germline, CDR1 is KGHSH and CDR2 is LQKENI. V was clipped by 1 base and J by 5 bases, with 11 bases between them. CDR3 length: 14 amino acids. Here the CDR3 DNA reads TGTGCCAGCTCACCACTTGGGGAAGGGGAGACCCAGTACTTC. It codes for CASSPLGEGETQYF. The entire variable domain, with the rest obtained from reference TRBV18 and TRBJ2-5, is as follows: NAGVMQNPRHLVRRRGQEARLRCSPMKGHSHVYWYRQLPEEGLKFMVYLQKENIIDESGMPKERFSAEFPKEGPSILRIQQVVRGDSAAYFCASSPLGEGETQYFGPGTRLLVL.

This chain uses TRBV25-1 with TRBJ1-2; D may be TRBD1 (5 bases). The CDR3 contains 14 residues. CDR1 and CDR2 from the germline V gene are MGHDK and SYGVNS. V lost 4 bases, J lost 0 bases, and 9 bases lay in between. The CDR3 DNA is TGTGCCAGCAGTGGGACGGGACCTAACTATGGCTACACCTTC. The encoded protein is CASSGTGPNYGYTF.

The gene calls are TRBV18 and TRBJ2-7, with D possibly matching TRBD2 (5 bases). CDR3 length: 14 residues. From germline, CDR1 is KGHSH and CDR2 LQKENI. V was shortened by 1 base and J by 3 bases, with 10 bases between the two germline ends. The CDR3 DNA reads as TGTGCCAGCTCACCACAGACTACAAACTACGAGCAGTACTTC. It yields the protein CASSPQTTNYEQYF.

This clone appeared a single time. This sequence joins TRBV3-1 (or the pseudogene TRBV3-2) and TRBJ1-3; no definite D call. Per germline, CDR1 LGHDT and CDR2 YNNKEL (reference sequence). The CDR3 loop spans 13 amino acids. Trimming took off 4 bases at V and 4 bases at J, with 8 bases between the two ends. DNA for the CDR3: TGTGCCAGCAGCCTCTCATGGGGAAACACCATATATTTT. Translated, it gives CASSLSWGNTIYF.

This chain joins TRBV2 and TRBJ2-7; D is unclear. Trimming removed 8 bases at V and 3 bases at J, with 8 bases between. Germline V gene lookup returns CDR1 SNHLY and CDR2 FYNNEI. The CDR3 consists of 11 residues. CDR3 sequence (DNA): TGTGCCAGCTCCACGAGCTACGAGCAGTACGTC. Translating gives CASSTSYEQYV.

J is TRBJ1-1 and V is TRBV19, with D uncertain. Deletions cut 3 bases from V and 5 bases from J, with 10 bases between. The germline gives CDR1 LNHDA, CDR2 SQIVND (reference sequence). The length of the CDR3 is 13 residues. CDR3 bases: TGTGCCAGTAGTATCTCGGGTCGGACTGAAGCTTTCTTT. Translation gives CASSISGRTEAFF.